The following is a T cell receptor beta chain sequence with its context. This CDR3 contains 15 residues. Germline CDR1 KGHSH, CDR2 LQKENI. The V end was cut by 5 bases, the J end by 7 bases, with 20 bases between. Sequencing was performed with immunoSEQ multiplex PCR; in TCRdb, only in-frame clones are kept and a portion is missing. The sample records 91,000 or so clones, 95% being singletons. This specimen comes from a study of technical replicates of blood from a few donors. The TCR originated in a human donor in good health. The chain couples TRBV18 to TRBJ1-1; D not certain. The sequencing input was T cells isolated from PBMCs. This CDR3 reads CASSTKTREWGEAFF. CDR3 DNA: TGTGCCAGCTCAACTAAGACCCGGGAATGGGGTGAAGCTTTCTTT.